This TCR beta chain was obtained from a study of shared clonotypes between healthy human individuals. Naive CD8 isolation took CD45RO-negative cells positively selected for CCR7 and excluded terminally differentiated effector memory CD45RA+ cells. This table comes from immunoSEQ multiplex PCR, and its TCRdb copy is limited to in-frame clones, with some not included. The sample contains hundreds of thousands of clones, 90% to 95% of which appear only once. V was pared by 7 bases and J by 0 bases, with 10 bases between. The germline V gene encodes CDR1 MDHEN and CDR2 SYDVKM. The CDR3 is made up of 14 amino acids.

The source of this sequence is a man aged 30 to 45 in good health. The rearrangement links TRBV28 to TRBJ1-5; unclear D gene. The sequenced sample was naive CD8+ T cells sorted from blood. The CDR3 spells CASIGKYSNQPQHF. In DNA form, the CDR3 reads TGTGCCAGCATAGGGAAATATAGCAATCAGCCCCAGCATTTT.